One sample yielded the 19 T cell receptor beta chains listed below, sequenced in a study of T-cell memory formation after mild COVID-19. MiXCR, applied by TCRdb to the 5' RACE reads, yields one record per CDR3 protein. Counted here are 470,000 or so distinct CDR3 sequences, 15% to 20% occurring once; the ten biggest clones make up 9% to 15%. Sequencing was done on a sample of PBMCs or a T cell subset sorted from them (not recorded which). All receptors come from an adult woman who had mild COVID-19 (a few samples of this study predate the infection). Cell type and time point are not known.

The chain combines TRBV6-5 with TRBJ2-1; 9 positions match TRBD1. V gave up 8 bases and J gave up 7 bases; unmatched junction bases: 12. This CDR3 is 15 amino acids long. CDR1 is MNHEY, CDR2 SVGAGI, per germline. CDR3 DNA sequence: TGTGCCAGCGCCCCCGGGACAGGGAATAGGAATGAGCAGTTCTTC. Its protein is CASAPGTGNRNEQFF.

This clonotype was observed many times. The rearrangement links TRBV9 to TRBJ2-7, with a weak D call TRBD1 (6 bases). The CDR3 is 15 amino acids. Per germline, CDR1 SGDLS and CDR2 YYNGEE. V was cut by 3 bases and J by 9 bases, with 22 bases left in between. CDR3 nucleotides: TGTGCCAGCAGCGAGGACAGCGCCGGGTTTTTCGGGCAGTACTTC. This translates into CASSEDSAGFFGQYF.

This clonotype was seen a handful of times. The chain links TRBV18 to TRBJ1-4; the D gene is possibly TRBD1 (6 bases). Germline loops: CDR1 KGHSH, CDR2 LQKENI. The CDR3 is made up of 14 amino acids. Trimming left V 4 bases short and J 10 bases short, with 16 bases between. The CDR3 reads CASSLQGNAGKLFF. In DNA, the CDR3 is TGTGCCAGCTCACTTCAGGGGAATGCAGGAAAACTGTTTTTT.

This clonotype was seen a handful of times. The V call is TRBV7-2, the J call TRBJ2-5, with 14 bases fitting TRBD2. Germline values: CDR1 SGHTA, CDR2 FQGNSA. The CDR3 is 18 residues long. The junction had 12 bases not matched to a gene; V was cut back by 5 bases and J by 4 bases. CDR3 protein: CASSPGLAGEWPPETQYF. For the CDR3, the DNA is TGTGCCAGCAGCCCGGGACTAGCGGGAGAGTGGCCTCCAGAGACCCAGTACTTC.

This chain links TRBV20-1 with TRBJ1-5; 7 bases fit TRBD1. V was pared by 0 bases and J by 5 bases, with 4 bases of the junction left unmatched. Looked up from germline, CDR1 is DFQATT and CDR2 is SNEGSKA (reference sequence). CDR3 length: 14 residues. DNA of the CDR3: TGCAGTGCTAGAGATGGTAGGGGGCATCAGCCCCAGCATTTT. Protein: CSARDGRGHQPQHF.

This clonotype has just a few counts. The V gene is TRBV4-3, the J gene TRBJ1-4; D is uncertain. The V end was cut by 0 bases, the J end by 7 bases, with 12 bases between. The CDR3 length is 15 residues. Germline V gene sequence: CDR1 LGHNA, CDR2 YSLEER. In nucleotides, the CDR3 is TGCGCCAGCAGCCAAGAAGAGGTTCATCGTGAAAAACTGTTTTTT. This codes for CASSQEEVHREKLFF.

This clonotype was counted only a few times. The V gene is TRBV6-5, the J gene TRBJ2-1; 7 nucleotides align to TRBD1. Germline V gives CDR1 MNHEY, CDR2 SVGAGI. The V gene end was trimmed by 6 bases and the J gene end by 7 bases; junction bases not matched to a gene: 18. The CDR3 is 17 amino acids. The CDR3 nucleotides are TGTGCCAGCAGAGTCGGACAGGCATATCATCGTTCGAATGAGCAGTTCTTC. Protein: CASRVGQAYHRSNEQFF.

In nucleotides, the CDR3 is TGTGCCACCCGATATTCGACTAATGAGCAGTTCTTC. Amino acids: CATRYSTNEQFF. The chain couples TRBV19 to TRBJ2-1; no reliable D call. Per the germline V gene, CDR1 is LNHDA and CDR2 is SQIVND (reference sequence). CDR3 length equals 12 residues. V lost 10 bases and J 7 bases, leaving 14 bases between the germline ends.

The CDR3 region is CASSLEAELRGYYGYTF. CDR3 bases: TGCGCCAGCAGCTTGGAAGCCGAGTTGAGGGGGTACTATGGCTACACCTTC. This chain uses TRBV5-1 with TRBJ1-2; TRBD1 might be the D (6 bases). Germline V gives CDR1 SGHRS, CDR2 YFSETQ. V was cut by 0 bases and J by 3 bases, with 18 bases left in between. The CDR3 runs 17 residues. The full variable domain, rest sourced from reference TRBV5-1 and TRBJ1-2, is KAGVTQTPRYLIKTRGQQVTLSCSPISGHRSVSWYQQTPGQGLQFLFEYFSETQRNKGNFPGRFSGRQFSNSRSEMNVSTLELGDSALYLCASSLEAELRGYYGYTFGSGTRLTVV.

The chain joins TRBV10-3 to TRBJ1-5; 8 bases are a match to TRBD1. The germline V gene encodes CDR1 ENHRY and CDR2 SYGVKD. This CDR3 has 13 amino acids. The ends lost 4 bases at V and 6 bases at J; junction bases unmatched: 2. CDR3 loop: CAISAGGGQPQHF. CDR3 bases: TGTGCCATCAGTGCAGGGGGCGGTCAGCCCCAGCATTTT.

This clonotype showed up just a few times. The chain has TRBV7-2 and TRBJ2-7; tentatively, D is TRBD1 (6 bases). V lost 6 bases and J lost 1, with 16 bases in between. The CDR3 has 15 residues. Germline CDR1 is SGHTA and CDR2 is FQGNSA. This CDR3 reads CASRFIRTESYEQYF. The DNA for the CDR3 is TGTGCCAGCAGATTCATCCGGACAGAATCCTACGAGCAGTACTTC.

V is TRBV7-8 and J is TRBJ2-5; 8 bases are shared with TRBD2. Unmatched junction bases numbered 6, after V lost 1 base and J lost 5 bases. This CDR3 comprises 15 residues. Germline lookup yields CDR1 SGHVS and CDR2 FQNEAQ. The CDR3 nucleotides read TGTGCCAGCAGCTTAGTTGCGGGGGGCTGGGAGACCCAGTACTTC. It specifies CASSLVAGGWETQYF.

The V gene is TRBV29-1, the J gene TRBJ2-3; D gene unclear. The CDR3 contains 14 residues. The germline V gene encodes CDR1 SQVTM and CDR2 ANQGSEA. V lost 0 bases and J 7 bases, leaving 14 bases between the germline ends. The CDR3 DNA follows: TGCAGCGTTGAAGAGGGAAGGGCCAGCTATACGCAGTATTTT. The encoded protein is CSVEEGRASYTQYF.

V gene TRBV12-3 or TRBV12-4 combines with J gene TRBJ2-5, with no clear D. The CDR3 runs 14 residues. Trimming pared 6 bases from V and 2 bases from J, leaving 13 bases between. The CDR3 spells CASSRDWQQETQYF. DNA for the CDR3: TGTGCCAGCAGCCGCGACTGGCAGCAAGAGACCCAGTACTTC.

This clonotype has ten or more counts. V is TRBV27 and J is TRBJ2-1; no clear D gene. V shed 7 bases and J shed 0 bases, with 13 bases lying between them. Germline CDR1 reads MNHEY; CDR2 reads SMNVEV (reference sequence). The CDR3 length is 15 residues. CDR3 sequence: CASTPTISSYNEQFF. The DNA for the CDR3 is TGTGCCAGCACGCCCACTATTAGCTCCTACAATGAGCAGTTCTTC.

This clonotype came up a few times. The V gene is TRBV7-9, the J gene TRBJ2-3, with D possibly matching TRBD2 (6 bases). The CDR3 covers 16 residues. Germline V gene sequence: CDR1 SEHNR, CDR2 FQNEAQ (reference sequence). The V end lost 5 bases, the J end lost 6 bases, and 21 bases lay between the germline ends. In nucleotides, the CDR3 is TGTGCCAGCAGCCGACAGAGGTGGGACTTGATGGATACGCAGTATTTT. It translates to CASSRQRWDLMDTQYF.

The gene calls are TRBV12-3 or TRBV12-4 and TRBJ1-1, with 7 bases that match TRBD1. V shed 2 bases, J shed 4 bases, and the junction held 7 bases outside the gene matches. The CDR3 is 15 amino acids. CDR3 loop: CASSLQSTGPTEAFF. CDR3 in DNA: TGTGCCAGCAGTTTACAATCGACAGGGCCCACTGAAGCTTTCTTT.

V is TRBV7-9 and J is TRBJ2-1; 8 bases line up with TRBD2. Germline trimming cut 5 bases from V and 2 bases from J; bases unmatched to any gene: 8. The germline gives CDR1 SEHNR, CDR2 FQNEAQ (reference sequence). The CDR3 totals 16 residues. The CDR3 sequence: CASSTGLAGTYNEQFF. The CDR3 DNA is TGTGCCAGCAGCACCGGGTTAGCGGGGACCTACAATGAGCAGTTCTTC.

This clonotype came up a few times. This chain joins TRBV20-1 and TRBJ2-1; 9 nucleotides agree with TRBD1. Germline loops: CDR1 DFQATT, CDR2 SNEGSKA (reference sequence). V was pared by 4 bases and J by 7 bases, with 8 bases of the junction left unmatched. This CDR3 is 14 amino acids long. The DNA for the CDR3 is TGCAGTGCTACAAACAGGGGGCGAGGGAATGAGCAGTTCTTC. Translation: CSATNRGRGNEQFF.